The clone carrying this T cell receptor beta chain was detected only a few times. It was RNA transcripts that yielded the amplified TCR beta CDR3 regions. First-round RT-PCR with HTBI primers amplified the TCR CDR3 region. TCRdb ran MiXCR on the multiplex PCR reads and lists one entry per CDR3 protein. This sample has 490,000 or so distinct CDR3 sequences, with 15% to 20% found just once. Uncontrolled infection, other autoimmune disease, pregnancy or lactation excluded patients. Diagnosis rested on symptoms, serum thyroxine and TRAb, thyroid ultrasound, and orbital computed tomography. With 4 bases removed from V and 9 bases from J, the gap between germline ends came to 9 bases. This CDR3 comprises 12 residues. Germline assignment: CDR1 KGHDR and CDR2 SFDVKD. This sample is part of a study of T cells in Graves' hyperthyroidism and ophthalmopathy. Study at large: Specimen type is peripheral blood, collected at initial diagnosis prior to any treatment.

The chain carries TRBV24-1 and TRBJ2-1; maybe TRBD2 (5 bases). Material: blood. The receptor comes from a woman aged 25-40 years with Graves' ophthalmopathy. The CDR3 loop is CATSDPSTEQFF. In nucleotides, the CDR3 is TGTGCCACCAGTGACCCTAGCACTGAGCAGTTCTTC.